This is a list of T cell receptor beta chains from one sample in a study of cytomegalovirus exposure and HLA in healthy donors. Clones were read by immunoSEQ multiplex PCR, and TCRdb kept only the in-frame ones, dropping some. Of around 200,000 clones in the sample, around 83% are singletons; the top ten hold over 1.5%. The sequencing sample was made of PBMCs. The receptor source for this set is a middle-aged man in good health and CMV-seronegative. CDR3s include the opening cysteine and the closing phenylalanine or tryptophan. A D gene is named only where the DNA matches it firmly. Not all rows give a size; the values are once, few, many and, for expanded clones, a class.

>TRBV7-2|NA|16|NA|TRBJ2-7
CASSSARIVAGLEQYF
TGTGCCAGCAGCTCCGCACGTATAGTCGCCGGTTTAGAGCAGTACTTC
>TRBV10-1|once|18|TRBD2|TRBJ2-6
CASRPSGSAVSGANVLTF
TGCGCCAGCAGACCTAGCGGGAGCGCCGTCTCTGGGGCCAACGTCCTGACTTTC
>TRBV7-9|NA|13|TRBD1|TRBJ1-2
CASRPTGADGYTF
TGTGCCAGCAGACCTACAGGGGCCGATGGCTACACCTTC
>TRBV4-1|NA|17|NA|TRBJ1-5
CASSQGSAGGEYQPQHF
TGCGCCAGCAGCCAAGGATCGGCTGGGGGCGAGTATCAGCCCCAGCATTTT
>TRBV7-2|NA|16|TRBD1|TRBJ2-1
CASSPRGTGGYNEQFF
TGTGCCAGCAGCCCTAGGGGTACAGGGGGCTACAATGAGCAGTTCTTC
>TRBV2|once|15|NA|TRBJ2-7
CASSPDLPRSYEQYF
TGTGCCAGCAGCCCCGACCTGCCTAGGAGCTACGAGCAGTACTTC
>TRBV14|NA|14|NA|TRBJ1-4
CASSQFQGGEKLFF
TGTGCCAGCAGCCAATTTCAGGGTGGTGAAAAACTGTTTTTT
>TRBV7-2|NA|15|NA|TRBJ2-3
CASSLLGARTDTQYF
TGTGCCAGCAGCTTACTGGGGGCCCGCACAGATACGCAGTATTTT
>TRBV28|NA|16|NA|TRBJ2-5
CASSFPTGQAGETQYF
TGTGCCAGCAGTTTCCCTACAGGCCAGGCAGGGGAGACCCAGTACTTC
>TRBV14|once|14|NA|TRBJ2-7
CASSQNGDYYEQYF
TGTGCCAGCAGCCAGAACGGGGATTACTACGAGCAGTACTTC
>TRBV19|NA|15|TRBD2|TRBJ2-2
CASKTSGGNTGELFF
TGTGCCAGTAAGACTAGCGGGGGGAACACCGGGGAGCTGTTTTTT
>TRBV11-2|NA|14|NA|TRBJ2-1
CASSLSGTYNEQFF
TGTGCCAGCAGCCTGTCAGGGACCTACAATGAGCAGTTCTTC
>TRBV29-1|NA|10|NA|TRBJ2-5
CSVGKETQYF
TGCAGCGTCGGTAAAGAGACCCAGTACTTC
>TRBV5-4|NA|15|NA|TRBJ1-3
CASSLFRNSGNTIYF
TGTGCCAGCAGCTTATTCAGGAACTCTGGAAACACCATATATTTT
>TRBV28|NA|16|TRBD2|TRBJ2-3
CASSRTSGGKTDTQYF
TGTGCCAGCAGTCGGACTAGCGGGGGGAAGACAGATACGCAGTATTTT
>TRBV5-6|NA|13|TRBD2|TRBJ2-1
CASSLGTNNEQFF
TGTGCCAGCAGCTTAGGGACTAATAATGAGCAGTTCTTC
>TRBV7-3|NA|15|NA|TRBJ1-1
CASSLTPGENTEAFF
TGTGCCAGCAGCTTAACGCCCGGTGAGAACACTGAAGCTTTCTTT
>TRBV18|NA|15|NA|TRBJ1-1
CASSLTQGFGTEAFF
TGTGCCAGCTCACTTACCCAGGGGTTCGGCACTGAAGCTTTCTTT
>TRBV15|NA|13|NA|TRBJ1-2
CATSRAPAEFRSF
TGTGCCACCAGCAGAGCCCCCGCGGAGTTCAGAAGTTTC
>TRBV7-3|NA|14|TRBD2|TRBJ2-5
CASSLNGGLETQYF
TGTGCCAGCAGCTTAAACGGGGGGTTGGAGACCCAGTACTTC
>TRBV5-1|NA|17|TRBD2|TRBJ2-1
CASSRTIAGGPYNEQFF
TGCGCCAGCAGCCGAACTATAGCGGGAGGGCCTTACAATGAGCAGTTCTTC
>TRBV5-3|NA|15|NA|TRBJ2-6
CARRGRETGANVLTF
TGTGCCAGAAGAGGTCGGGAAACTGGGGCCAACGTCCTGACTTTC
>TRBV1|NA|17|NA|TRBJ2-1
CTSSQVIPGTEVNEQFF
TGCACCAGCAGCCAAGTCATCCCCGGGACAGAAGTCAATGAGCAGTTCTTC
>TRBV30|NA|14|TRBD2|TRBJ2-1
CAWEAGGPYNEQFF
TGTGCCTGGGAGGCGGGAGGGCCCTACAATGAGCAGTTCTTC
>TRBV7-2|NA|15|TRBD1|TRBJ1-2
CASSLYGQGDYGYTF
TGTGCCAGCAGCTTATACGGACAGGGGGACTATGGCTACACCTTC
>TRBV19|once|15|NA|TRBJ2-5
CASSMTGRYQETQYF
TGTGCCAGTAGTATGACAGGGAGGTATCAAGAGACCCAGTACTTC
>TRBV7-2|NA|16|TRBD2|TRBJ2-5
CASGRGLAGGRETQYF
TGTGCCAGCGGACGAGGCCTAGCGGGAGGGAGAGAGACCCAGTACTTC
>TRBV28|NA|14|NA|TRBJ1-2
CASRHGLEGYGYTF
TGTGCCAGCAGACACGGACTAGAGGGCTATGGCTACACCTTC
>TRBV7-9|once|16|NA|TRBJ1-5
CASSLGSGNSNQPQHF
TGTGCCAGCAGCTTAGGTTCAGGCAATAGCAATCAGCCCCAGCATTTT
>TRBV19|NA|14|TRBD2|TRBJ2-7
CASSSRDYSYEQYF
TGTGCCAGTAGTTCTAGGGACTACTCCTACGAGCAGTACTTC
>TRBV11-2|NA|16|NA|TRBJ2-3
CASSLEWRADTDTQYF
TGTGCCAGCAGCTTAGAGTGGAGGGCAGACACAGATACGCAGTATTTT
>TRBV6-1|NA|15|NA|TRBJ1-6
CASSEFRDFNSPLHF
TGTGCCAGCAGTGAATTCCGGGATTTCAATTCACCCCTCCACTTT
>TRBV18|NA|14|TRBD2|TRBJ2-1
CASVTSAPPNEQFF
TGTGCCAGCGTCACTAGCGCCCCCCCCAATGAGCAGTTCTTC
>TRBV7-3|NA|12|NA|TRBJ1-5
CASSSPPLPQHF
TGTGCCAGCAGCTCCCCCCCCTTGCCCCAGCATTTT